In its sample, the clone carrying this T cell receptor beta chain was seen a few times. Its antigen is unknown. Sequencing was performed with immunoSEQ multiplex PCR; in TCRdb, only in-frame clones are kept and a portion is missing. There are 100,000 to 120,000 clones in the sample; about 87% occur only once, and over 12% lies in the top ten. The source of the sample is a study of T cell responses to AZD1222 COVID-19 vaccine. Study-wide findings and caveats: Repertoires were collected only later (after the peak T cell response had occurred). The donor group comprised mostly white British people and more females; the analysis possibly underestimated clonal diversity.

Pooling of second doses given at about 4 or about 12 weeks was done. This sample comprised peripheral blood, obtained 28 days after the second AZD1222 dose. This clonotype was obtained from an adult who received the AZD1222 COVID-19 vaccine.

CDR3 in DNA: TGTGCCAGCAGTGAATTGGGCCGGGTGGAAGGCTACACCTTC. This translates into CASSELGRVEGYTF. V gene TRBV25-1 combines with J gene TRBJ1-2, with D uncertain. Trimming stripped 1 base from V and 8 bases from J, with 14 bases between. CDR1 and CDR2 (germline): MGHDK, SYGVNS. This CDR3 region has 14 residues.